This T cell receptor (beta chain) was sequenced in a study of blood T cell repertoires in COVID-19. Sequencing was performed with immunoSEQ multiplex PCR; in TCRdb, only in-frame clones are kept and a portion is missing. This sample has about 160,000 clones, with about 88% found just once. Germline-derived CDR1 and CDR2 are SSHAT and FNYEAQ (reference sequence). The CDR3 has 15 amino acids. Comments on this clone: An end of the junction differs from the germline gene, which may be a read error.

Followed over time, Seattle patients had been enrolled while infection was active. Input material: peripheral blood. This TCR derives from a woman aged 45 to 65 with COVID-19, enrolled during active disease. The V call is TRBV7-7, the J call TRBJ2-1; 9 bases fit TRBD2. CDR3 amino acids: CASSLAAGGQNEQFF. The CDR3, as DNA: TGTGCTAGCAGCTTAGCAGCGGGGGGCCAGAATGAGCAGTTCTTC. The whole variable domain, filled in from reference TRBV7-7 and TRBJ2-1, reads GAGVSQSPRYKVTKRGQDVTLRCDPISSHATLYWYQQALGQGPEFLTYFNYEAQPDKSGLPSDRFSAERPEGSISTLTIQRTEQRDSAMYRCASSLAAGGQNEQFFGPGTRLTVL.